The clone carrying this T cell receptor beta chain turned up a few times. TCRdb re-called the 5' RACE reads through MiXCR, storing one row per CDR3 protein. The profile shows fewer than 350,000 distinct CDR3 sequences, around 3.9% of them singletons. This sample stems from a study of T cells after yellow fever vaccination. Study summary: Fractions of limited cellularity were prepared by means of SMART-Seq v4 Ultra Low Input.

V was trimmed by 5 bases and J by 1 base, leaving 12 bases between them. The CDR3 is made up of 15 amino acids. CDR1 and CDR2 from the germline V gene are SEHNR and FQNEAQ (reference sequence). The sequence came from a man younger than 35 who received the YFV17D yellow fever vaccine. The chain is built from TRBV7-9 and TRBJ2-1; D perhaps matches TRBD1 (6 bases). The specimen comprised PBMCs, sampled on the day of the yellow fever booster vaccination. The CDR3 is CASSPRQESYNEQFF. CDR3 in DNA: TGTGCCAGCAGCCCGCGACAGGAATCCTACAATGAGCAGTTCTTC. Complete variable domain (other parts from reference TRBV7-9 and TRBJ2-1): DTGVSQNPRHKITKRGQNVTFRCDPISEHNRLYWYRQTLGQGPEFLTYFQNEAQLEKSRLLSDRFSAERPKGSFSTLEIQRTEQGDSAMYLCASSPRQESYNEQFFGPGTRLTVL.